The 9 T cell receptor beta chains given below trace back to one sample, sequenced in a study of shared T cell receptors in the human thymus. The repertoire was sequenced with immunoSEQ multiplex PCR; TCRdb's copy has only in-frame clones and lacks some. Of hundreds of thousands of clones detected, roughly 85% appear once; the ten largest clones hold 0.0095% to 0.013%. These data also featured in a second study, about human thymus T cells.

The specimen was thymocytes. Every receptor here comes from a girl under three years old with a congenital heart defect.

This rearrangement joins TRBV5-1 to TRBJ1-2; 9 bases agree with TRBD1. The CDR3 loop spans 14 amino acids. V lost 2 bases and J lost 7; bases outside the gene matches: 6. The V gene's germline CDR1 is SGHRS and CDR2 YFSETQ. Here the CDR3 reads CASSLLGQGGGYTF. The CDR3 DNA reads as TGCGCCAGCAGCTTACTGGGACAGGGTGGTGGCTACACCTTC.

V gene TRBV4-1 combines with J gene TRBJ1-1, with a possible D match to TRBD1 (5 bases). CDR3 length: 15 residues. With 3 bases removed from V and 4 bases from J, the gap between germline ends came to 15 bases. Germline V gene lookup returns CDR1 MGHRA and CDR2 YSYEKL. The CDR3 nucleotides are TGCGCCAGCAGCCAGGGGGTCCGGGAGGCCACTGAAGCTTTCTTT. This gives the protein CASSQGVREATEAFF.

This chain connects TRBV4-1 to TRBJ2-2, with 10 positions matching TRBD2. The CDR3 is made up of 18 amino acids. Trimming at V came to 0 bases and at J to 3 bases, leaving 7 bases not matched to a gene. From germline, CDR1 is MGHRA and CDR2 YSYEKL. CDR3 DNA sequence: TGCGCCAGCAGCCAAGAAAGGGAGCGGGGGGGGGACACCGGGGAGCTGTTTTTT. Its translation: CASSQERERGGDTGELFF.

This clone turned up a few times. The rearrangement joins TRBV6-1 to TRBJ2-1, with 7 bases that match TRBD2. The ends lost 7 bases at V and 6 bases at J; junction bases unmatched: 6. The CDR3 length is 13 residues. The germline V gene has CDR1 MNHNS and CDR2 SASEGT. In DNA form, the CDR3 reads TGTGCCAGCACGCAGCGGGGAGTCAATGAGCAGTTCTTC. Its protein is CASTQRGVNEQFF.

The chain joins TRBV19 to TRBJ1-2; D may be TRBD1 (6 bases). In germline, CDR1 is LNHDA, CDR2 SQIVND (reference sequence). This CDR3 spans 16 amino acids. The V end was cut by 2 bases, the J end by 3 bases, with 16 bases between. The CDR3 loop is CASSITRSQGHYGYTF. As DNA, the CDR3 is TGTGCCAGTAGTATAACGCGGTCGCAGGGGCACTATGGCTACACCTTC.

This chain uses TRBV25-1 with TRBJ1-4; possible D gene TRBD1, 5 bases. Germline V gene data show CDR1 as MGHDK and CDR2 as SYGVNS. V gave up 5 bases and J gave up 8 bases, with 18 bases separating them. The CDR3 covers 15 residues. The CDR3 is CASSRGGKGGEKLFF. The CDR3, as DNA: TGTGCCAGCAGTCGTGGGGGGAAAGGAGGAGAAAAACTGTTTTTT.

This sequence joins TRBV28 and TRBJ2-5; the D is unclear. CDR3 size: 13 residues. Trimming removed 3 bases from V and 2 bases from J, with 7 bases in between. Germline CDR1 reads MDHEN; CDR2 reads SYDVKM. The CDR3 protein is CASSLVQQETQYF. CDR3 bases: TGTGCCAGCAGTTTGGTTCAGCAAGAGACCCAGTACTTC.

The chain couples TRBV5-3 to TRBJ2-7; 9 positions agree with TRBD1. TRBV5-3 is treated as an ORF (open reading frame) with a function not yet certain. The CDR3 runs 15 residues. V trimming: 5 bases; J trimming: 6 bases; junction bases outside the gene matches: 12. The CDR3 DNA sequence: TGTGCCAGAAGTTCCCACAGGGGGCGCTTTTTCGAGCAGTACTTC. It encodes CARSSHRGRFFEQYF.

V is TRBV4-3 and J is TRBJ1-6; D is uncertain. CDR3 length: 15 residues. Germline values: CDR1 LGHNA, CDR2 YSLEER. Trimming took off 2 bases at V and 8 bases at J, with 13 bases between the two ends. The CDR3 sequence is CASSQTANFDSPLHF. The CDR3 nucleotides read TGCGCCAGCAGCCAAACTGCCAATTTCGATTCACCCCTCCACTTT.